This T cell receptor beta chain was obtained from a study of CD8 T cells in ankylosing spondylitis (TCRdb year 2017). At the level of the whole study: The study profiled T cell receptor beta repertoires in healthy donors and ankylosing spondylitis patients to find disease-linked TCR variants. Peripheral blood was sampled, and synovial fluid was additionally collected from ankylosing spondylitis patients. The full study cohort comprised around 25 ankylosing spondylitis patients and over 95 healthy donors.

Measured from the cysteine to the phenylalanine, the CDR3 is 17 residues long. Just CDR3 DNA is preserved here, 51 bases in frame from base 1. Germline trimming amounts to 7 bases on V and 5 bases on J, with 21 as the count of junction bases outside the gene matches. CDR1 and CDR2 are read off the germline V gene (reference sequence) as DFQATT and SNEGSKA. Overall study results and their limits: A TCR beta motif of several highly homologous amino acid variants appeared characteristic of blood from ankylosing spondylitis patients. The disease-linked clones were reported to be significantly enriched in matched synovial fluid samples from ankylosing spondylitis patients. In peripheral blood, the disease-linked clones were found at relatively low frequencies and had a CD8+ phenotype. Some motif variants were previously reported in synovial fluid and blood of reactive arthritis patients, suggesting common disease-initiation mechanisms.

As regards this clonotype: It lacks a known antigen. No base-level quality is on record; no much larger clone is a single base apart.

TCRdb shows the sequencer as Illumina HiSeq 2500. Quantitative 5'-RACE with molecular barcodes was used to prepare TCR beta libraries. The original pipeline was this. A new computational method based on a probabilistic model of VDJ rearrangement was used to identify disease-linked TCR variants. The public reads were quality trimmed at Q25 with fastp and then assembled into clones with MiXCR by TCRdb, keeping productive beta chains. When rows share a CDR3 protein, they turn into one entry using the most common DNA and genes. The authors' filters were not applied to this entry. In this sample the table shows 300,000 to 350,000 distinct CDR3 sequences, less than 25% of which occur a single time. About 3.7% of the sample goes to the ten largest clones.

What was sequenced was blood, either unsorted or a sorted T cell fraction (not recorded which). This receptor was obtained from a female donor with ankylosing spondylitis or in good health (not recorded which). The chain links TRBV20-1 with TRBJ2-7, and TRBD1 matches 9 of the central bases. The CDR3 has the sequence CSVWGPGPGQGRNEQYF. The nucleotide sequence reads as follows: TGCAGTGTCTGGGGCCCAGGTCCGGGACAGGGTAGAAACGAGCAGTACTTC.